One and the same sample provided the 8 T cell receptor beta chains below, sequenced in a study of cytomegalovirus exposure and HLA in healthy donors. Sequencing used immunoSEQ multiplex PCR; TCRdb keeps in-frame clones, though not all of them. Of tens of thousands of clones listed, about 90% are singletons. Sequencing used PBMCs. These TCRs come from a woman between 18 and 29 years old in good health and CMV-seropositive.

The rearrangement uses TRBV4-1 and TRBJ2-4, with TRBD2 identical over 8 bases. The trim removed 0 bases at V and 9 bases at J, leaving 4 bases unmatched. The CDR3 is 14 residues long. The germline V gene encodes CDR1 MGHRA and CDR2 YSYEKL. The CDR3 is CASSQDHGRGIQYF. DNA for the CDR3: TGCGCCAGCAGCCAAGATCACGGGAGGGGCATTCAGTACTTC.

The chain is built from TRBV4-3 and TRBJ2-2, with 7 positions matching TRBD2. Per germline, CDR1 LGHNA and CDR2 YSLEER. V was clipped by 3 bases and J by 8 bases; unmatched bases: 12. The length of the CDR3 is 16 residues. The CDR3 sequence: CASSQEREDWGGELFF. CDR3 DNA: TGCGCCAGCAGCCAGGAACGGGAGGACTGGGGTGGGGAGCTGTTTTTT.

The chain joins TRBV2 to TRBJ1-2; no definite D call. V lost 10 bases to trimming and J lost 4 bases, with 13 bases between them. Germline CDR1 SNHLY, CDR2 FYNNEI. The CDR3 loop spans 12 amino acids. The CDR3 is CATHRGTYGYTF. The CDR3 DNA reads TGTGCCACCCATCGGGGAACCTATGGCTACACCTTC.

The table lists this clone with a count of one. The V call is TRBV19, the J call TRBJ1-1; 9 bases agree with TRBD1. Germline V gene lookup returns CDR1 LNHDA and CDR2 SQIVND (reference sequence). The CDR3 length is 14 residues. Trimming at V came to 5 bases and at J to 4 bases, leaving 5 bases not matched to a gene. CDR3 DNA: TGTGCCAGTAGTGTGACAGGGGGGTTCACTGAAGCTTTCTTT. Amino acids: CASSVTGGFTEAFF.

CDR3 nucleotide sequence: TGTGCCAGCAGCGTAGCTACCGGAGGGCTGGAGACCCAGTACTTC. It is translated as CASSVATGGLETQYF. V is TRBV9 and J is TRBJ2-5, with a possible D match to TRBD2 (6 bases). CDR1 and CDR2 (germline): SGDLS, YYNGEE. This CDR3 is built from 15 residues. V dropped 0 bases and J dropped 5 bases, with 14 bases sitting between them.

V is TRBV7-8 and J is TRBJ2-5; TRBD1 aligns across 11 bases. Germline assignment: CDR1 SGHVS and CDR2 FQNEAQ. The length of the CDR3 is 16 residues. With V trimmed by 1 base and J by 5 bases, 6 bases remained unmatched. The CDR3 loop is CASSLGRRDRGETQYF. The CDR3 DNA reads TGTGCCAGCAGCTTAGGGCGCAGGGACAGGGGGGAGACCCAGTACTTC.

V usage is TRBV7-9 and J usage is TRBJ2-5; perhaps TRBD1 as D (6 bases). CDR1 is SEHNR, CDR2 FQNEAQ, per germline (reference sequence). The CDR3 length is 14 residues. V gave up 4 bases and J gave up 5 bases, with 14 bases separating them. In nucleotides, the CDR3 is TGTGCCAGCAGCTCAAGAGGGGGACGGGAGACCCAGTACTTC. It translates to CASSSRGGRETQYF.

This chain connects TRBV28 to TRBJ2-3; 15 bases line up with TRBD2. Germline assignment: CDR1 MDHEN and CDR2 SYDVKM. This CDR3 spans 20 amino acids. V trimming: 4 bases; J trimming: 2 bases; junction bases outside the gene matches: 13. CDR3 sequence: CASSSTLGLAGGTVTDTQYF. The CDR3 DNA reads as TGTGCCAGCAGTTCCACTCTCGGACTAGCGGGAGGGACCGTCACAGATACGCAGTATTTT.